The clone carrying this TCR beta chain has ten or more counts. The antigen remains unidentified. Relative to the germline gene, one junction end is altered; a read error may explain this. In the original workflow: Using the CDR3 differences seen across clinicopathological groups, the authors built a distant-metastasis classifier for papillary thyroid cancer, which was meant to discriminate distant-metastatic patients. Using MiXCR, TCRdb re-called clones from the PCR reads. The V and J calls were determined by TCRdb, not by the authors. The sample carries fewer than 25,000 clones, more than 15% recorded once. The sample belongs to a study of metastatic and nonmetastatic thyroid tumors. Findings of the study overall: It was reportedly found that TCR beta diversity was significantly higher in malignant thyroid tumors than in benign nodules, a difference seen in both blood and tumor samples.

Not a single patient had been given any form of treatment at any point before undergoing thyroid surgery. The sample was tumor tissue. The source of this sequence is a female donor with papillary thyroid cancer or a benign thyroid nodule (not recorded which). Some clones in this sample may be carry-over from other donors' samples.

CDR3 nucleotides: TGTGCTAGCAGCCAGGATCGCCTAAATAAACAAGAGACCCAGTACTTC. Its translation: CASSQDRLNKQETQYF. This sequence joins TRBV7-7 and TRBJ2-5; D not resolved. This CDR3 has 16 amino acids. Germline CDR1 and CDR2: SSHAT and FNYEAQ (reference sequence).